These T cell receptor beta chains were read from a single sample in a study of regulatory dendritic cells for organ transplantation. These receptors have no known antigen. Produced via immunoSEQ multiplex PCR; TCRdb's table is partial and in-frame only. The sample records some 3,800 clones, 70% to 75% being singletons. Sequenced: memory CD8+ T cells from blood cultured with dendritic cells. The receptors stem from a human donor in good health. CDR3s leave out the opening cysteine and the closing phenylalanine or tryptophan. A D gene is named only where the DNA matches it firmly. Clone size, where shown, is once, few, many, or a class for clones that have expanded.

len,abundance,v_gene,d_gene,CDR3aa
12,NA,TRBV7-9,NA,ASLRDGLTGELF
12,NA,TRBV2,NA,ASSDHRDSETQY
13,NA,TRBV6-5,TRBD2,ASRGLAGAGDTQY
12,few,TRBV9,NA,ASSVELGTDTQY
13,NA,TRBV6-4,TRBD2,ASSDGSGDTDTQY
13,NA,TRBV9,TRBD2,ASSASGRGADTQY
13,NA,TRBV2,NA,ASRSWQPVERGYT
11,NA,TRBV7-9,NA,ASSFAMVDGYT
13,NA,TRBV7-9,NA,ASSERGAPNYGYT
10,NA,TRBV9,NA,ASSVAAGELF